What follows describes a single TCR beta chain. The data derive from a study of monozygotic twins with inflammatory bowel disease. The authors used about 4,000 ng of total RNA per TCR library. UMIs with a 6-nucleotide sample barcode were added by template switching. TCRalpha and TCRbeta cDNA was put through two nested PCRs of approximately 17 and 9 cycles. TCRdb reanalyzed the 5' RACE reads, giving one entry per CDR3 protein sequence and no DNA. The sample has 310,000 or so distinct CDR3 sequences, and its top ten clones hold around 2%. Sequencing was done on a sample of blood. This sequence originates from a human donor with ulcerative colitis or Crohn's disease, or a healthy co-twin of an affected twin (not recorded which).

The chain's CDR3 is CASSLTTFNSPLHF. The chain employs TRBV12-3 or TRBV12-4 and TRBJ1-6. The CDR3 sequence is 14 residues long.